The next 9 T cell receptor beta chains were all read from a single sample in a study of blood T cell repertoires in COVID-19. This table comes from immunoSEQ multiplex PCR, and its TCRdb copy is limited to in-frame clones, with some not included. This sample has some 65,000 clones, with 70% to 90% found just once. Sample: peripheral blood. The source is a man aged 35 to 55 with COVID-19, enrolled during active disease.

The chain couples TRBV20-1 to TRBJ2-3, with 9 nucleotides matching TRBD2. J gave up 4 bases and V 3 bases, and 8 bases lay outside the gene matches. This CDR3 region has 15 residues. Germline values: CDR1 DFQATT, CDR2 SNEGSKA (reference sequence). In DNA form, the CDR3 reads TGCAGTGCTAGTAGTGGCGGGGGGGCGTCAGATACGCAGTATTTT. It specifies CSASSGGGASDTQYF.

The genes are TRBV28 and TRBJ1-2; D is unclear. Germline assignment: CDR1 MDHEN and CDR2 SYDVKM. The V end was cut by 2 bases, the J end by 4 bases, with 5 bases between. This CDR3 comprises 12 residues. CDR3 DNA: TGTGCCAGCAGTTTAGGGCCCTATGGCTACACCTTC. Amino acid sequence: CASSLGPYGYTF.

The V and J genes are TRBV5-1 and TRBJ1-3; possible D gene TRBD1, 5 bases. The CDR3 runs 14 residues. Trimming stripped 0 bases from V and 8 bases from J, with 12 bases between. Per the germline V gene, CDR1 is SGHRS and CDR2 is YFSETQ. The CDR3 DNA follows: TGCGCCAGCAGCTTGGGTCAGGGCAGCGACACCATATATTTT. Translation gives CASSLGQGSDTIYF.

The chain joins TRBV7-2 to TRBJ2-7; 7 nucleotides align to TRBD1. Germline lookup yields CDR1 SGHTA and CDR2 FQGNSA. The CDR3 has 14 amino acids. V was pared by 3 bases and J by 3 bases, with 5 bases of the junction left unmatched. The CDR3 DNA reads as TGTGCCAGCAGCTTCAGGGGGTCTAACTACGAGCAGTACTTC. It translates to CASSFRGSNYEQYF.

This rearrangement joins TRBV4-1 to TRBJ2-5; 7 nucleotides match TRBD1. The CDR3 sequence is 14 residues long. Germline-derived CDR1 and CDR2 are MGHRA and YSYEKL. J was trimmed by 3 bases and V by 4 bases; bases with no gene match: 5. The CDR3 DNA sequence: TGCGCCAGCAGCCCTTTAGGGACAGAAGAGACCCAGTACTTC. Translation: CASSPLGTEETQYF.

This chain uses TRBV5-8 with TRBJ1-3; 9 nucleotides line up with TRBD1. The CDR3 is 14 residues long. The trim removed 4 bases at V and 8 bases at J, leaving 7 bases unmatched. CDR1 is SGHTS, CDR2 YDEGEE, per germline. CDR3 sequence reads: CASSKGDRDYTIYF. In DNA, the CDR3 is TGTGCCAGCAGCAAAGGGGACAGGGATTACACCATATATTTT.

This chain connects TRBV12-3 or TRBV12-4 to TRBJ2-7; D ambiguous. V lost 1 base, J lost 9 bases, and 10 bases lay in between. The CDR3 is 12 residues long. CDR3 protein: CASSLGAGRQYF. CDR3 nucleotides: TGTGCCAGCAGTTTAGGAGCCGGTCGGCAGTACTTC.

The chain joins TRBV25-1 to TRBJ2-7; 10 bases are a match to TRBD1. Losses at the gene ends were 3 bases for V and 3 bases for J; bases not matched to a gene: 5. The germline CDR1 and CDR2 sequences are MGHDK and SYGVNS. This CDR3 has 15 amino acids. CDR3 DNA: TGTGCCAGCAGTGACCCGGGGACAGGGGTCTACGAGCAGTACTTC. It yields the protein CASSDPGTGVYEQYF.

The V call is TRBV30, the J call TRBJ2-5; perhaps TRBD1 as D (5 bases). Germline V gene data show CDR1 as GTSNPN and CDR2 as SVGIG (reference sequence). V lost 5 bases, J lost 1 base, and 11 bases lay in between. There are 13 residues in the CDR3. CDR3 in DNA: TGTGCCTGGGCTTATGGGGCCCAAGAGACCCAGTACTTC. Its protein product is CAWAYGAQETQYF.